The 9 T cell receptor beta chains in this list originate from one sample, sequenced in a study of shared clonotypes between healthy human individuals (dated by TCRdb to the early 2020s). Library method: the immunoSEQ multiplex PCR assay. The table was pulled from immuneACCESS by TCRdb, which kept in-frame rearrangements only. Such tables lose some clones; where checked, under half of the loss comes from unresolved V genes, and the rest has no known cause. The sample profile shows roughly 2.2 million clones; under 95% of them were found once. 0.37% of the sample is in the top ten clones. Sequences were obtained from naive CD4+ T cells from PBMCs. This sample's cell subset or site label indicates: CD45RA+ positively selected. These receptors were taken from a man in his late teens or twenties in good health. Some clones in this sample may be carry-over from other donors' samples.

This clone was found a few times. The sample has other DNA sequences that encode this CDR3 too. The V and J genes are TRBV28 and TRBJ2-5; 7 positions agree with TRBD2. The J segment lost 4 bases and the V segment lost 3 bases, leaving 2 bases of the junction unmatched. This CDR3 spans 13 amino acids. Germline-derived CDR1 and CDR2 are MDHEN and SYDVKM. The CDR3 DNA sequence: TGTGCCAGCAGTTTGGGGGGGAGAGAGACCCAGTACTTC. Amino acids: CASSLGGRETQYF.

Of note for this clone: Additional DNA sequences in this sample encode the identical CDR3. The V gene is TRBV9, the J gene TRBJ2-7; 8 bases line up with TRBD1. The CDR3 length is 15 residues. Losses at the gene ends were 3 bases for V and 4 bases for J; bases not matched to a gene: 9. CDR1 is SGDLS and CDR2 is YYNGEE in the germline V gene. CDR3 amino acids: CASSAGTGRGYEQYF. Written as DNA, the CDR3 is TGTGCCAGCAGCGCCGGGACAGGACGCGGGTACGAGCAGTACTTC. Full variable domain (missing parts from reference TRBV9 and TRBJ2-7): DSGVTQTPKHLITATGQRVTLRCSPRSGDLSVYWYQQSLDQGLQFLIQYYNGEERAKGNILERFSAQQFPDLHSELNLSSLELGDSALYFCASSAGTGRGYEQYFGPGTRLTVT.

The chain is built from TRBV7-3 and TRBJ2-1; D call uncertain. CDR1 is SGHTA, CDR2 FQGTGA, per germline. V lost 0 bases, J lost 5 bases, and 11 bases lay in between. The CDR3 is 15 amino acids. DNA for the CDR3: TGTGCCAGCAGCTTAACCTTTAATGGTAACAATGAGCAGTTCTTC. It codes for CASSLTFNGNNEQFF.

As to this clone: The same CDR3 is also encoded by other DNA sequences in this sample. The chain uses TRBV5-4 and TRBJ2-1, with 9 bases aligning to TRBD2. V lost 4 bases and J lost 4; bases outside the gene matches: 6. The germline gives CDR1 SGHNT, CDR2 YYREEE (reference sequence). This CDR3 is 15 amino acids long. DNA of the CDR3: TGTGCCAGCAGCGCATTAGCGGGAGATTACAATGAGCAGTTCTTC. Its protein is CASSALAGDYNEQFF.

The DNA for the CDR3 is TGCGCCAGCAGCGAGCGGACAGGGAGGAACACTGAAGCTTTCTTT. It encodes CASSERTGRNTEAFF. This chain connects TRBV5-1 to TRBJ1-1; 8 bases agree with TRBD1. CDR1 and CDR2 (germline): SGHRS, YFSETQ. With 4 bases clipped from V and 1 base from J, the junction kept 6 bases outside the gene matches. The CDR3 covers 15 residues.

The chain couples TRBV5-1 to TRBJ1-2; D possibly corresponds to TRBD1 (5 bases). Trimming shortened V by 7 bases and J by 0 bases, and 16 bases separated the two germline ends. The CDR3 sequence is 15 residues long. Looked up from germline, CDR1 is SGHRS and CDR2 is YFSETQ. The CDR3 DNA sequence: TGCGCCAGCTTACTTTTACCAGGGTCTAACTATGGCTACACCTTC. This translates into CASLLLPGSNYGYTF.

Points on this clone: The sample holds other DNA sequences that translate to the same CDR3. This sequence joins TRBV19 and TRBJ2-6; D is perhaps TRBD1 or TRBD2 (5 bases each). V was shortened by 2 bases and J by 4 bases, with 9 bases between the two germline ends. This CDR3 has 15 amino acids. Looked up from germline, CDR1 is LNHDA and CDR2 is SQIVND (reference sequence). The CDR3 region is CASSIWGSGANVLTF. Here the CDR3 DNA reads TGTGCCAGTAGTATATGGGGGTCAGGGGCCAACGTCCTGACTTTC.

V and J are TRBV10-3 and TRBJ1-2, with D tentatively TRBD1 (6 bases). Per the germline V gene, CDR1 is ENHRY and CDR2 is SYGVKD. V was pared by 11 bases and J by 4 bases, with 20 bases between. This CDR3 contains 14 residues. CDR3 loop: CASKEQGFGYGYTF. DNA of the CDR3: TGTGCCTCGAAAGAACAGGGATTTGGCTATGGCTACACCTTC.

This clone has a single count. The chain employs TRBV2 and TRBJ2-7; 9 nucleotides align to TRBD1. J was trimmed by 6 bases and V by 7 bases; bases with no gene match: 10. Germline loops: CDR1 SNHLY, CDR2 FYNNEI. This CDR3 comprises 14 residues. The CDR3 nucleotides read TGTGCCAGCACCCCCGGGGGACAGGGAGGCGAGCAGTACTTC. Translating it yields CASTPGGQGGEQYF.